This is a list of T cell receptor beta chains from one sample in a study of spatial heterogeneity in lung cancer. From the 5' RACE reads, TCRdb called clonotypes with MiXCR, one entry per CDR3 protein. The sample holds around 9,000 distinct CDR3 sequences, around 5% seen once. The sample here was lung tumor tissue, taken at surgery. These receptors were collected from a female donor with early-stage non-small cell lung cancer. Both conserved end residues are part of each CDR3. D genes are given only for firm matches. The size entry gives once, few, many, or a class for an expanded clone.

CDR3 protein: CASSQDVAGTYSLHF
CDR3 DNA: TGTGCCAGCAGCCAAGATGTTGCAGGGACATATTCCCTCCACTTT
clone size: many
V gene: TRBV3-1
J gene: TRBJ1-6
D gene: .

CDR3 protein: CASNRQGVSGANVLTF
CDR3 DNA: TGTGCCAGCAACCGACAGGGAGTGTCTGGGGCCAACGTCCTGACTTTC
clone size: medium-sized
V gene: TRBV6-5
J gene: TRBJ2-6
D gene: TRBD1

CDR3 protein: CASREDPGNTIYF
CDR3 DNA: TGTGCCAGCAGAGAAGACCCTGGAAACACCATATATTTT
clone size: many
V gene: TRBV28
J gene: TRBJ1-3
D gene: .

CDR3 protein: CASSQGGRGLEAFF
CDR3 DNA: TGTGCCAGCAGCCAAGGGGGCAGGGGACTAGAAGCTTTCTTT
clone size: medium-sized
V gene: TRBV4-2
J gene: TRBJ1-1
D gene: .

CDR3 protein: CASSERFGEQYF
CDR3 DNA: TGTGCCAGCAGTGAAAGGTTTGGCGAGCAGTACTTC
clone size: many
V gene: TRBV2
J gene: TRBJ2-7
D gene: .

CDR3 protein: CASSLSGVNTEAFF
CDR3 DNA: TGTGCCAGCAGCTTATCAGGGGTGAACACTGAAGCTTTCTTT
clone size: many
V gene: TRBV7-3
J gene: TRBJ1-1
D gene: .

CDR3 protein: CASLINTGELFF
CDR3 DNA: TGTGCCAGCCTTATAAACACCGGGGAGCTGTTTTTT
clone size: many
V gene: TRBV7-9
J gene: TRBJ2-2
D gene: .

CDR3 protein: CSARPGIRTEKLFF
CDR3 DNA: TGCAGTGCTAGACCCGGGATAAGAACTGAAAAACTGTTTTTT
clone size: many
V gene: TRBV20-1
J gene: TRBJ1-4
D gene: .

CDR3 protein: CATSDAGRSNYGYTF
CDR3 DNA: TGTGCCACCAGTGATGCGGGACGGTCTAACTATGGCTACACCTTC
clone size: many
V gene: TRBV24-1
J gene: TRBJ1-2
D gene: .

CDR3 protein: CASSIKFGQGAGYTF
CDR3 DNA: TGTGCCAGTAGTATAAAGTTTGGACAGGGTGCTGGCTACACCTTC
clone size: medium-sized
V gene: TRBV19
J gene: TRBJ1-2
D gene: TRBD1

CDR3 protein: CASILGPWISGSPLHF
CDR3 DNA: TGTGCCAGCATCTTGGGACCCTGGATTTCTGGGTCACCCCTCCACTTT
clone size: medium-sized
V gene: TRBV7-2
J gene: TRBJ1-6
D gene: .

CDR3 protein: CASSADGVTDTQYF
CDR3 DNA: TGTGCCAGCAGCGCCGATGGTGTCACAGATACGCAGTATTTT
clone size: many
V gene: TRBV7-3
J gene: TRBJ2-3
D gene: .

CDR3 protein: CASSLGSSGSSDEQFF
CDR3 DNA: TGTGCCAGCAGCTTAGGGTCTAGCGGGAGTAGCGATGAGCAGTTCTTC
clone size: medium-sized
V gene: TRBV7-6
J gene: TRBJ2-1
D gene: TRBD2

CDR3 protein: CATSDGDSYNEQFF
CDR3 DNA: TGTGCCACCAGTGACGGGGATTCCTACAATGAGCAGTTCTTC
clone size: medium-sized
V gene: TRBV24-1
J gene: TRBJ2-1
D gene: .

CDR3 protein: CASSPTSGRGETQYF
CDR3 DNA: TGTGCCAGCAGTCCGACTAGCGGGAGAGGAGAGACCCAGTACTTC
clone size: many
V gene: TRBV2
J gene: TRBJ2-5
D gene: TRBD2

CDR3 protein: CASREAGGANVLTF
CDR3 DNA: TGTGCCAGCAGAGAGGCGGGCGGGGCCAACGTCCTGACTTTC
clone size: medium-sized
V gene: TRBV2
J gene: TRBJ2-6
D gene: .

CDR3 protein: CASSPPAGGLETQYF
CDR3 DNA: TGTGCCAGCTCACCCCCGGCAGGGGGCCTAGAGACCCAGTACTTC
clone size: medium-sized
V gene: TRBV18
J gene: TRBJ2-5
D gene: TRBD1

CDR3 protein: CASSPRTSGHADTQYF
CDR3 DNA: TGTGCCAGCAGCCCTCGGACTAGCGGGCACGCAGATACGCAGTATTTT
clone size: few
V gene: TRBV7-3
J gene: TRBJ2-3
D gene: TRBD2

CDR3 protein: CASSFGLIAGGPSSTDTQYF
CDR3 DNA: TGCGCCAGCAGCTTTGGTTTAATAGCGGGAGGGCCGTCAAGCACAGATACGCAGTATTTT
clone size: many
V gene: TRBV5-1
J gene: TRBJ2-3
D gene: TRBD2

CDR3 protein: CASSYSKGEDIQYF
CDR3 DNA: TGTGCCAGCAGTTACTCGAAAGGGGAGGACATTCAGTACTTC
clone size: many
V gene: TRBV6-6
J gene: TRBJ2-4
D gene: .

CDR3 protein: CASKNSNQPQHF
CDR3 DNA: TGTGCCAGTAAGAATAGCAATCAGCCCCAGCATTTT
clone size: many
V gene: TRBV19
J gene: TRBJ1-5
D gene: .

CDR3 protein: CSVATGNEQFF
CDR3 DNA: TGCAGCGTCGCTACAGGAAATGAGCAGTTCTTC
clone size: large
V gene: TRBV29-1
J gene: TRBJ2-1
D gene: .

CDR3 protein: CASSRDRGEQFF
CDR3 DNA: TGTGCCAGCAGCCGCGACCGTGGAGAGCAGTTCTTC
clone size: few
V gene: TRBV11-3
J gene: TRBJ2-1
D gene: .

CDR3 protein: CASSQVDRYEQYF
CDR3 DNA: TGTGCCAGCAGCCAAGTAGACCGTTACGAGCAGTACTTC
clone size: medium-sized
V gene: TRBV14
J gene: TRBJ2-7
D gene: .

CDR3 protein: CASSLEGVSGQPQHF
CDR3 DNA: TGCGCCAGCAGCTTGGAAGGAGTTTCGGGTCAGCCCCAGCATTTT
clone size: few
V gene: TRBV5-1
J gene: TRBJ1-5
D gene: .

CDR3 protein: CASSLEGTGEDGYTF
CDR3 DNA: TGCGCCAGCAGCTTGGAGGGGACAGGGGAAGATGGCTACACCTTC
clone size: many
V gene: TRBV5-1
J gene: TRBJ1-2
D gene: TRBD1

CDR3 protein: CASGMTDTGELFF
CDR3 DNA: TGTGCCTCAGGGATGACGGACACCGGGGAGCTGTTTTTT
clone size: medium-sized
V gene: TRBV12-3/TRBV12-4
J gene: TRBJ2-2
D gene: .

CDR3 protein: CASSLGGYEQYF
CDR3 DNA: TGTGCCAGCAGCCTGGGCGGCTACGAGCAGTACTTC
clone size: medium-sized
V gene: TRBV2
J gene: TRBJ2-7
D gene: .